The rows below give T cell receptor beta chains drawn from one sample of a study of T-cell memory formation after mild COVID-19. One entry per CDR3 protein, called by TCRdb with MiXCR from the 5' RACE reads. The sample includes 340,000 or so distinct CDR3 sequences, around 13% of them seen just once. Material for sequencing was PBMCs or a T cell subset sorted from them (not recorded which). Receptors were obtained from a man aged 18 to 29 who had mild COVID-19 (a few samples of this study predate the infection). Cell type and time point are not known. CDR3s leave out the opening cysteine and the closing phenylalanine or tryptophan. The D gene is left open where the match is weak.

TRBV3-2,TRBJ2-4,-,ASGTGAKNIQY
TRBV7-3,TRBJ2-1,-,ASSLQVGGEQF
TRBV5-6,TRBJ2-1,-,ASSLAQVQGTNKQF
TRBV15,TRBJ2-6,-,ATSPRAGANVLT
TRBV19,TRBJ1-1,-,ASSILGNTEAF
TRBV19,TRBJ2-5,-,ASSIYRALQETQY
TRBV25-1,TRBJ2-5,TRBD2,ASSGYGQRGMETQY
TRBV12-3/TRBV12-4,TRBJ2-7,-,ASSRDRLYEQY
TRBV7-2,TRBJ1-2,TRBD1,ASSPGQDLVGYT
TRBV5-1,TRBJ2-7,-,ASSITRAYEQY
TRBV20-1,TRBJ1-1,-,SARWVVGTEAF
TRBV9,TRBJ1-4,TRBD1,ASSAVPGQDPH
TRBV12-3/TRBV12-4,TRBJ1-1,-,ASSLAEGAEAF
TRBV12-3/TRBV12-4,TRBJ2-5,-,ASSHQGTQY
TRBV21-1,TRBJ2-7,-,ASSGPRQY
TRBV5-1,TRBJ2-5,-,ASSSGRPLPQETQY
TRBV24-1,TRBJ1-2,TRBD1,ATSEPDRVRGYT
TRBV29-1,TRBJ2-1,-,SVEAVLGSEQF
TRBV28,TRBJ2-6,-,ASSLGSSRNPSSGANVLT
TRBV6-1,TRBJ1-2,-,ASRDEGEGYT
TRBV12-3/TRBV12-4,TRBJ1-2,-,ASSLARQGFSYGYT
TRBV10-3,TRBJ1-6,-,AISDGSLEDSPLH
TRBV3-1,TRBJ2-3,-,ASSLISGEDTQY
TRBV6-5,TRBJ2-3,TRBD2,ASSYFSGGDTDTQY
TRBV20-1,TRBJ2-1,-,SADLGVGQF
TRBV29-1,TRBJ2-1,TRBD2,SVVWLAGGHNEQF
TRBV24-1,TRBJ2-1,TRBD1,ATSPTGQLSYNEQF
TRBV27,TRBJ1-1,-,ASSQDGGVRYTEAF
TRBV6-6,TRBJ2-7,-,ASGYRGQSYEQY
TRBV9,TRBJ2-2,-,ASSVVGVTGELF
TRBV5-1,TRBJ2-3,-,ASSLVLAGNTDTQY
TRBV6-2/TRBV6-3,TRBJ2-1,-,ASSPSMSSYNEQF
TRBV7-2,TRBJ1-3,TRBD1,ASSLVPPGGTGNTIY
TRBV11-2,TRBJ1-4,-,ASSYPGWNEKLF
TRBV25-1,TRBJ2-3,TRBD2,ASSGGSGVRFDTQY
TRBV7-3,TRBJ2-3,-,ASSANSLGADTQY
TRBV4-1,TRBJ1-2,-,ASSQGLGGHGGYT
TRBV7-2,TRBJ2-3,-,ASSQRPVSDTQY
TRBV6-6,TRBJ1-5,TRBD1,ASSYLPGTVSNQPQH
TRBV5-1,TRBJ2-3,-,ASSWYSKLSTDTQY
TRBV5-1,TRBJ2-5,-,ASSDRQQETQY
TRBV4-3,TRBJ1-1,TRBD1,ASSHGTGNPAF
TRBV4-2,TRBJ1-2,-,ASSQDLVFNYGYT
TRBV2,TRBJ2-2,-,ASRALSGGELF
TRBV7-2,TRBJ1-1,-,ASSFMLNTEAF